The 13 T cell receptor beta chains given below trace back to one sample, sequenced in a study of OX40 agonist ivuxolimab in advanced cancers. Measured with immunoSEQ multiplex PCR; TCRdb has only the in-frame clones, and not every one. The sample has roughly 70,000 clones, around 85% seen once. The sample consisted of CD4+ or CD8+ T cells sorted from blood, taken in a trial of the OX40 agonist ivuxolimab. All receptors derive from an adult with an advanced solid tumor such as melanoma, head and neck, liver or kidney cancer.

The CDR3: CASSFGEVNEQFF. CDR3 DNA sequence: TGTGCCAGCAGCTTCGGCGAGGTAAATGAGCAGTTCTTC. The rearrangement links TRBV7-3 to TRBJ2-1; D is unresolved. V was pared by 3 bases and J by 7 bases, with 10 bases between. The CDR3 length is 13 residues. Germline V gene sequence: CDR1 SGHTA, CDR2 FQGTGA. Supplemented by reference TRBV7-3 and TRBJ2-1, the full variable domain reads GAGVSQTPSNKVTEKGKYVELRCDPISGHTALYWYRQSLGQGPEFLIYFQGTGAADDSGLPNDRFFAVRPEGSVSTLKIQRTERGDSAVYLCASSFGEVNEQFFGPGTRLTVL.

This clone has just one count. Other DNA sequences within the sample encode an identical CDR3. The chain couples TRBV18 to TRBJ2-5; D is uncertain. Germline-derived CDR1 and CDR2 are KGHSH and LQKENI. V lost 3 bases, J lost 5 bases, and 4 bases lay in between. The CDR3 runs 11 residues. The DNA for the CDR3 is TGTGCCAGCTCACCGCGGGAGACCCAGTACTTC. It translates to CASSPRETQYF.

In this sample, this clone turned up once. The chain combines TRBV5-1 with TRBJ1-2; D is possibly TRBD1 (5 bases). CDR1 SGHRS and CDR2 YFSETQ come from the germline V gene. V gave up 0 bases and J gave up 2 bases, with 8 bases separating them. The CDR3 length is 14 residues. The DNA of the CDR3 is TGCGCCAGCAGCTTGGGGGACGGCAACTATGGCTACACCTTC. Protein sequence: CASSLGDGNYGYTF.

The CDR3 DNA is TGTGCCAGCAGCGTTGGACAGGGAACCTACGAGCAGTACTTC. It translates to CASSVGQGTYEQYF. The chain recombines TRBV9 with TRBJ2-7; 8 bases match TRBD1. This CDR3 contains 14 residues. Germline CDR1 is SGDLS and CDR2 is YYNGEE. The V segment lost 2 bases and the J segment 2 bases; nucleotides outside the gene matches: 3.

The rearrangement joins TRBV9 to TRBJ2-7, with 12 bases aligning to TRBD2. CDR3 size: 15 residues. The V segment lost 0 bases and the J segment 3 bases; nucleotides outside the gene matches: 1. From germline, CDR1 is SGDLS and CDR2 YYNGEE. CDR3: CASSVGTSGVYEQYF. The CDR3 bases are TGTGCCAGCAGCGTAGGGACTAGCGGGGTCTACGAGCAGTACTTC.

The J gene is TRBJ1-1, the V gene TRBV29-1, with D uncertain. The CDR3 is 13 amino acids. Trimming stripped 6 bases from V and 3 bases from J, with 14 bases between. Germline CDR1 reads SQVTM; CDR2 reads ANQGSEA. For the CDR3, the DNA is TGCAGCGTCGCAGTAGGACTTTACACTGAAGCTTTCTTT. This gives the protein CSVAVGLYTEAFF.

This clone has more than one count but fewer than ten. The chain joins TRBV7-3 to TRBJ2-2; D ambiguous. The germline V gene encodes CDR1 SGHTA and CDR2 FQGTGA. This CDR3 has 14 residues. The V gene lost 2 bases and the J gene lost 4 bases, with 8 bases spanning the gap. The CDR3 loop reads CASSLSGTTGELFF. CDR3 bases: TGTGCCAGCAGCTTATCAGGAACCACCGGGGAGCTGTTTTTT.

The gene calls are TRBV7-8 and TRBJ1-5; D call uncertain. V was cut by 1 base and J by 7 bases, with 5 bases left in between. This CDR3 region has 12 residues. The germline V gene has CDR1 SGHVS and CDR2 FQNEAQ. The CDR3 is CASSLEGQPQHF. The CDR3 DNA is TGTGCCAGCAGCTTAGAGGGCCAGCCCCAGCATTTT.

V is TRBV6-6 and J is TRBJ2-7; D not resolved. Trimming took off 2 bases at V and 5 bases at J, with 4 bases between the two ends. Germline V gives CDR1 MNHNY, CDR2 SVGAGI (reference sequence). The CDR3 length is 11 residues. CDR3 protein: CASSYEHEQYF. The CDR3 nucleotides are TGTGCCAGCAGTTACGAGCACGAGCAGTACTTC.

The rearrangement uses TRBV10-2 and TRBJ1-2; D is possibly TRBD1 (5 bases). Trimming took 0 bases from V and 4 from J, leaving 15 bases between them. Germline assignment: CDR1 WSHSY and CDR2 SAAADI. This CDR3 has 16 amino acids. The CDR3 loop reads CASSESGWGSGYGYTF. CDR3 nucleotides: TGCGCCAGCAGTGAGTCGGGGTGGGGGAGCGGCTATGGCTACACCTTC.

V is TRBV5-1 and J is TRBJ1-1, with a tentative D call TRBD1 (6 bases). This CDR3 spans 16 amino acids. Germline V gene lookup returns CDR1 SGHRS and CDR2 YFSETQ. Trimming pared 4 bases from V and 0 bases from J, leaving 16 bases between. The DNA of the CDR3 is TGCGCCAGCAGCCTGGGGGGCGCTTCGATGAACACTGAAGCTTTCTTT. Encoded protein: CASSLGGASMNTEAFF. The full variable domain, rest sourced from reference TRBV5-1 and TRBJ1-1, is KAGVTQTPRYLIKTRGQQVTLSCSPISGHRSVSWYQQTPGQGLQFLFEYFSETQRNKGNFPGRFSGRQFSNSRSEMNVSTLELGDSALYLCASSLGGASMNTEAFFGQGTRLTVV.

This clone came up once. The rearrangement links TRBV7-2 to TRBJ2-5; no clear D gene. Germline loops: CDR1 SGHTA, CDR2 FQGNSA. The CDR3 is made up of 13 amino acids. Between the trimmed V and J ends, which lost 2 bases and 7 bases, there was a span of 11 bases. CDR3 nucleotides: TGTGCCAGCAGCTTAATCGAAACGGGGACCCAGTACTTC. It codes for CASSLIETGTQYF.

The V and J genes are TRBV18 and TRBJ2-1, with D possibly being TRBD1 (6 bases). The germline V gene has CDR1 KGHSH and CDR2 LQKENI. The CDR3 has 13 amino acids. Trimming took 4 bases from V and 6 from J, leaving 10 bases between them. In nucleotides, the CDR3 is TGTGCCAGCTCACTTGGACAGATCAATGAGCAGTTCTTC. This gives the protein CASSLGQINEQFF.